A single sample is the source of the 29 T cell receptor beta chains below, sequenced in a study of cytomegalovirus exposure and HLA in healthy donors (dated by TCRdb to 2016 to 2017). Library construction relied on the immunoSEQ multiplex PCR assay. For the multiplex PCR, a mixture combining 60 forward primers for TCR Vbeta segments and 13 reverse primers for TCR Jbeta segments was used. The immuneACCESS repertoire file appears here via TCRdb, limited to in-frame rearrangements. These files lack a portion of the clones; in checked studies, under half of the deficit traces to unresolved V genes, and the cause of the others is not known. The sample table holds approximately 170,000 clones, of which around 77% were seen once. Approximately 2.1% of the sample is held by the ten biggest clonotypes. Sequenced sample: PBMCs. These receptors were obtained from a woman between 25 and 40 years old in good health and CMV-seropositive.

This clone was picked up one time. This chain joins TRBV7-8 and TRBJ2-2, with D unresolved. The V and J ends lost 2 bases and 4 bases respectively, with 11 bases between them. CDR1 is SGHVS, CDR2 FQNEAQ, per germline. The CDR3 has 15 amino acids. CDR3 region: CASSLLRHITGELFF. The CDR3 region has the DNA TGTGCCAGCAGCTTATTACGACATATCACCGGGGAGCTGTTTTTT.

This clone turned up a few times. The chain employs TRBV4-3 and TRBJ2-7, with TRBD2 matching over 7 bases. Germline CDR1 is LGHNA and CDR2 is YSLEER. V lost 1 base and J lost 6; bases outside the gene matches: 9. The CDR3 loop spans 15 amino acids. CDR3 coding DNA: TGCGCCAGCAGCCAAGTCTCAGCGGGAAATTCCGAGCAGTACTTC. It codes for CASSQVSAGNSEQYF.

Written as DNA, the CDR3 is TGTGCCAGCAGTTTAACTGGACGGGGAAGGGACACCATATATTTT. It encodes CASSLTGRGRDTIYF. The rearrangement links TRBV28 to TRBJ1-3; no clear D. This CDR3 comprises 15 residues. CDR1 is MDHEN and CDR2 is SYDVKM in the germline V gene. Trimming stripped 2 bases from V and 8 bases from J, with 16 bases between.

This sequence joins TRBV5-1 and TRBJ2-7; 8 bases align to TRBD1. The CDR3 loop spans 14 amino acids. V gave up 0 bases and J gave up 6 bases; unmatched junction bases: 5. Germline V CDR1 and CDR2: SGHRS, YFSETQ. Here the CDR3 DNA reads TGCGCCAGCAGCTTGGCCCTGGACAGGGCCGAGCAGTACTTC. Its translation: CASSLALDRAEQYF.

The chain employs TRBV7-2 and TRBJ2-5, with 12 nucleotides matching TRBD2. The V and J ends lost 6 bases and 5 bases, in that order; junction bases with no gene match: 10. From germline, CDR1 is SGHTA and CDR2 FQGNSA. The CDR3 consists of 16 residues. For the CDR3, the DNA is TGTGCCAGCAGGAAGATGCTAGCGGGAGGGCCGGAGACCCAGTACTTC. Translated: CASRKMLAGGPETQYF. The variable domain in full, with the rest retrieved from reference TRBV7-2 and TRBJ2-5, is GAGVSQSPSNKVTEKGKDVELRCDPISGHTALYWYRQSLGQGLEFLIYFQGNSAPDKSGLPSDRFSAERTGGSVSTLTIQRTQQEDSAVYLCASRKMLAGGPETQYFGPGTRLLVL.

The gene calls are TRBV5-6 and TRBJ2-1; 7 bases are a match to TRBD2. This CDR3 comprises 13 residues. Looked up from germline, CDR1 is SGHDT and CDR2 is YYEEEE. V lost 3 bases to trimming and J lost 9 bases; unmatched junction nucleotides: 6. The CDR3 region has the DNA TGTGCCAGCAGCTCGGGGAGGGGAAGTGAGCAGTTCTTC. As protein: CASSSGRGSEQFF. Together with reference TRBV5-6 and TRBJ2-1, the CDR3 gives the full variable domain: DAGVTQSPTHLIKTRGQQVTLRCSPKSGHDTVSWYQQALGQGPQFIFQYYEEEERQRGNFPDRFSGHQFPNYSSELNVNALLLGDSALYLCASSSGRGSEQFFGPGTRLTVL.

This chain joins TRBV29-1 and TRBJ2-1, with 15 bases fitting TRBD2. The trim removed 1 base at V and 14 bases at J, leaving 6 bases unmatched. The CDR3 totals 14 residues. From germline, CDR1 is SQVTM and CDR2 ANQGSEA. Here the CDR3 DNA reads TGCAGCGTTGAAGGGACTAGCGGGAGGGGAGTAGAGTTCTTC. Protein: CSVEGTSGRGVEFF.

This clone has a handful of counts. The rearrangement joins TRBV14 to TRBJ1-2; 7 bases line up with TRBD1. The CDR3 extends over 13 amino acids. Germline CDR1 reads SGHDN; CDR2 reads FVKESK. The J segment lost 4 bases and the V segment lost 3 bases, leaving 2 bases of the junction unmatched. The CDR3 sequence is CASSHRDSYGYTF. CDR3 sequence (DNA): TGTGCCAGCAGCCACCGGGACAGCTATGGCTACACCTTC.

The gene calls are TRBV30 and TRBJ2-5, with 10 nucleotides matching TRBD2. Per the germline V gene, CDR1 is GTSNPN and CDR2 is SVGIG (reference sequence). The J segment lost 5 bases and the V segment lost 1 base, leaving 1 base of the junction unmatched. This CDR3 region has 13 residues. In DNA, the CDR3 is TGTGCCTGGAGTGCGGGACTAGCGGAGACCCAGTACTTC. This codes for CAWSAGLAETQYF.

The chain recombines TRBV19 with TRBJ2-1; the D is unclear. CDR1 and CDR2 from the germline V gene are LNHDA and SQIVND (reference sequence). Trimming cost V 7 bases and J 0 bases, with 13 bases left between them. CDR3 size: 15 residues. This chain's CDR3 is CASTTARSSYNEQFF. The CDR3 nucleotides read TGTGCCAGTACAACTGCTAGAAGCTCCTACAATGAGCAGTTCTTC.

The genes are TRBV6-1 and TRBJ2-2; 7 positions agree with TRBD1. The CDR3 length is 15 residues. The V and J ends lost 4 bases and 6 bases, in that order; junction bases with no gene match: 8. Per germline, CDR1 MNHNS and CDR2 SASEGT. The CDR3 DNA sequence: TGTGCCAGCAGTGGAGACAGGGTTTGGTCCGGGGAGCTGTTTTTT. This translates into CASSGDRVWSGELFF.

The chain joins TRBV10-3 to TRBJ1-5; D not certain. Deletions cut 3 bases from V and 2 bases from J, with 5 bases between. Per germline, CDR1 ENHRY and CDR2 SYGVKD. The CDR3 consists of 13 residues. This chain's CDR3 is CAISDGGNQPQHF. The CDR3 bases are TGTGCCATCAGTGACGGGGGCAATCAGCCCCAGCATTTT.

The chain joins TRBV7-2 to TRBJ2-1; D is uncertain. Trimming took 4 bases from V and 7 from J, leaving 14 bases between them. CDR3 size: 14 residues. In germline, CDR1 is SGHTA, CDR2 FQGNSA. The CDR3 spells CASSSRLGRNEQFF. For the CDR3, the DNA is TGTGCCAGCAGCTCCCGGCTAGGAAGAAATGAGCAGTTCTTC.

The chain carries TRBV9 and TRBJ1-1, with TRBD1 matching 7 bases. V dropped 3 bases and J dropped 2; count of bases not matched to a gene: 4. Germline CDR1 and CDR2: SGDLS and YYNGEE. The length of the CDR3 is 14 residues. The CDR3 sequence: CASSATGANTEAFF. CDR3 nucleotides: TGTGCCAGCAGCGCCACAGGGGCCAACACTGAAGCTTTCTTT.

This rearrangement joins TRBV7-2 to TRBJ1-5, with unresolved D. The CDR3 is 14 amino acids. CDR1 SGHTA and CDR2 FQGNSA come from the germline V gene. V lost 3 bases, J lost 5 bases, and 11 bases lay in between. CDR3 coding DNA: TGTGCCAGCAGCTTCTTACAGCTGCATCAGCCCCAGCATTTT. Amino acid sequence: CASSFLQLHQPQHF.

This rearrangement joins TRBV7-8 to TRBJ2-3, with 12 bases fitting TRBD2. Germline CDR1 and CDR2: SGHVS and FQNEAQ. V trimming: 3 bases; J trimming: 3 bases; junction bases outside the gene matches: 4. This CDR3 contains 16 residues. The CDR3 DNA reads as TGTGCCAGCAGCTTTCAACTAGCGGGGGGTACAGATACGCAGTATTTT. This gives the protein CASSFQLAGGTDTQYF. The complete variable domain, with remaining parts taken from reference TRBV7-8 and TRBJ2-3, reads GAGVSQSPRYKVAKRGQDVALRCDPISGHVSLFWYQQALGQGPEFLTYFQNEAQLDKSGLPSDRFFAERPEGSVSTLKIQRTQQEDSAVYLCASSFQLAGGTDTQYFGPGTRLTVL.

This clone showed up just a few times. V gene TRBV19 combines with J gene TRBJ1-2; D unresolved. Trimming took 6 bases from V and 4 from J, leaving 18 bases between them. This CDR3 comprises 15 residues. Germline values: CDR1 LNHDA, CDR2 SQIVND (reference sequence). In DNA form, the CDR3 reads TGTGCCAGTAGCCCTAGGAGCGCAACGCCCTATGGCTACACCTTC. Protein: CASSPRSATPYGYTF.

Points on this clone: The same CDR3 can be traced to other DNA sequences in this sample. The rearrangement uses TRBV5-1 and TRBJ2-7, with TRBD1 identical over 10 bases. The V gene end was trimmed by 0 bases and the J gene end by 5 bases; junction bases not matched to a gene: 8. Germline loops: CDR1 SGHRS, CDR2 YFSETQ. CDR3 length equals 16 residues. In DNA form, the CDR3 reads TGCGCCAGCAGCTTGGTAGGGGGGACAGGGGACGACGAGCAGTACTTC. This sequence encodes CASSLVGGTGDDEQYF.

CDR3 nucleotides: TGTGCCAGTAGTTTGGATGGACACATGAACACTGAAGCTTTCTTT. Protein product: CASSLDGHMNTEAFF. V gene TRBV19 combines with J gene TRBJ1-1; D possibly corresponds to TRBD1 (5 bases). V lost 5 bases and J 0 bases, leaving 13 bases between the germline ends. The germline gives CDR1 LNHDA, CDR2 SQIVND (reference sequence). The CDR3 sequence is 15 residues long.

This sequence joins TRBV5-6 and TRBJ2-7, with 8 bases fitting TRBD2. Germline CDR1 is SGHDT and CDR2 is YYEEEE. V trimming: 0 bases; J trimming: 6 bases; junction bases outside the gene matches: 11. The CDR3 contains 16 residues. CDR3 bases: TGTGCCAGCAGCTTGGTTGTACGAGCGGGAGCTCGCGAGCAGTACTTC. Translating it yields CASSLVVRAGAREQYF.

A single count supports this clone. The rearrangement uses TRBV10-1 and TRBJ2-2; D is perhaps TRBD2 (5 bases). V gave up 5 bases and J gave up 0 bases, with 10 bases separating them. Germline CDR1 reads WNHNN; CDR2 reads SYGVQD (reference sequence). This CDR3 has 15 amino acids. CDR3 sequence: CASSSTGTNTGELFF. The CDR3 coding sequence is TGCGCCAGCAGTTCTACGGGAACGAACACCGGGGAGCTGTTTTTT.

The chain couples TRBV9 to TRBJ1-5; the D gene is possibly TRBD1 (5 bases). V lost 3 bases and J lost 4, with 14 bases in between. The CDR3 spans 15 residues. Germline assignment: CDR1 SGDLS and CDR2 YYNGEE. In DNA form, the CDR3 reads TGTGCCAGCAGCGCGGGACCTCGGGAGAATCAGCCCCAGCATTTT. Protein sequence: CASSAGPRENQPQHF.

About this clone: The CDR3 does not close with the conserved phenylalanine or tryptophan, likely indicating a read error. The CDR3 sequence is CASSLVSGTGELFC. Here the CDR3 DNA reads TGTGCCAGCAGCTTAGTAAGCGGGACCGGGGAGCTGTTTTGT. The chain carries TRBV7-9 and TRBJ2-2, with D possibly being TRBD2 (6 bases). V was pared by 1 base and J by 5 bases, with 8 bases between. The CDR3 sequence is 14 residues long. Germline CDR1 SEHNR, CDR2 FQNEAQ (reference sequence).

This clone was counted between two and nine times. This sequence joins TRBV7-2 and TRBJ1-4; the match to TRBD1 covers 9 bases. Germline V gene data show CDR1 as SGHTA and CDR2 as FQGNSA. The CDR3 is made up of 16 amino acids. J lost 2 bases, V lost 6 bases, and 7 bases had no gene match. The CDR3 is CASSLTGGGTNEKLFF. DNA of the CDR3: TGTGCCAGCAGTCTGACAGGGGGAGGGACTAATGAAAAACTGTTTTTT.

The V gene is TRBV19, the J gene TRBJ2-7, with 7 bases matching TRBD1. CDR3 length: 16 residues. Germline V gene lookup returns CDR1 LNHDA and CDR2 SQIVND (reference sequence). Losses at the gene ends were 5 bases for V and 3 bases for J; bases not matched to a gene: 13. The CDR3 reads CASSGRALGTDYEQYF. DNA for the CDR3: TGTGCCAGTAGTGGAAGGGCCTTAGGGACAGACTACGAGCAGTACTTC.

The chain is built from TRBV4-1 and TRBJ2-7; 8 nucleotides match TRBD2. Germline CDR1 and CDR2: MGHRA and YSYEKL. The CDR3 is 17 amino acids. V trimming: 5 bases; J trimming: 3 bases; junction bases outside the gene matches: 15. The CDR3 DNA sequence: TGCGCCAGCAGCTATCGACAGACGGGAGGGCTACTCTACGAGCAGTACTTC. Translating gives CASSYRQTGGLLYEQYF.

The J gene is TRBJ2-3, the V gene TRBV4-1, with a possible D match to TRBD2 (5 bases). Germline-derived CDR1 and CDR2 are MGHRA and YSYEKL. The germline V and J ends were trimmed by 0 bases and 1 base, with 11 bases remaining between them. The CDR3 length is 16 residues. The CDR3 nucleotides are TGCGCCAGCAGCCAAGAGTCTAGCAGACGCACAGATACGCAGTATTTT. This encodes CASSQESSRRTDTQYF.

The chain couples TRBV6-1 to TRBJ2-1; a possible D gene is TRBD2 (6 bases). Deletions cut 6 bases from V and 0 bases from J, with 9 bases between. The CDR3 totals 14 residues. Germline CDR1 and CDR2: MNHNS and SASEGT. The CDR3 sequence is CASRFGSSYNEQFF. The CDR3 coding sequence is TGTGCCAGCAGGTTCGGGAGCTCCTACAATGAGCAGTTCTTC.

This clone was picked up a small number of times. V is TRBV5-1 and J is TRBJ2-1; 8 bases line up with TRBD2. The CDR3 totals 13 residues. V trimming: 2 bases; J trimming: 8 bases; junction bases outside the gene matches: 3. Germline CDR1 SGHRS, CDR2 YFSETQ. DNA of the CDR3: TGCGCCAGCAGCTTAGCGGGGGCGGATGAGCAGTTCTTC. Its translation: CASSLAGADEQFF.